Each of the 25 T cell receptor beta chains below was sequenced from the same sample in a study of T cell responses to AZD1222 COVID-19 vaccine. TCRdb's table, derived via immunoSEQ multiplex PCR, lists solely in-frame clones and lacks some. Of 75,000 to 90,000 clones in the sample, roughly 90% are singletons; the top ten hold around 4.9%. The input for sequencing was peripheral blood, taken on day 0 of AZD1222 vaccination. The receptor set was obtained from an adult in good health.

The J gene is TRBJ1-5, the V gene TRBV18; no clear D. The CDR3 extends over 13 amino acids. Deletions cut 2 bases from V and 5 bases from J, with 7 bases between. Germline CDR1 KGHSH, CDR2 LQKENI. CDR3 residues: CASSPYGYQPQHF. The DNA for the CDR3 is TGTGCCAGCTCACCATACGGCTATCAGCCCCAGCATTTT.

V is TRBV5-1 and J is TRBJ1-4; no reliable D call. Germline lookup yields CDR1 SGHRS and CDR2 YFSETQ. CDR3 length equals 12 residues. V gave up 0 bases and J gave up 6 bases, with 3 bases separating them. The DNA of the CDR3 is TGCGCCAGCAGCTTGGATGATGAAAAACTGTTTTTT. This translates into CASSLDDEKLFF.

The CDR3 loop reads CASSQAYIPYEQYF. The CDR3 nucleotides are TGTGCCAGCAGCCAAGCTTACATTCCCTACGAGCAGTACTTC. The V call is TRBV3-1 (or the pseudogene TRBV3-2), the J call TRBJ2-7; no reliable D call. This CDR3 has 14 residues. Germline V CDR1 and CDR2: LGHDT, YNNKEL (reference sequence). Trimming removed 1 base at V and 2 bases at J, with 9 bases between.

This chain links TRBV20-1 with TRBJ2-3; no firm D call. Germline V lookup: CDR1 DFQATT, CDR2 SNEGSKA (reference sequence). The CDR3 totals 15 residues. The ends were cut back, 3 bases at V and 1 base at J, with 14 bases in the middle. In nucleotides, the CDR3 is TGCAGTGCTAGTTCTTTTCATGCGGGCACAGATACGCAGTATTTT. Encoded protein: CSASSFHAGTDTQYF.

This chain joins TRBV20-1 and TRBJ2-3; D is ambiguous. The CDR3 is 11 residues long. Germline V gene data show CDR1 as DFQATT and CDR2 as SNEGSKA (reference sequence). The V gene lost 1 base and the J gene lost 6 bases, with 5 bases spanning the gap. The CDR3 loop is CSARGMDTQYF. As DNA, the CDR3 is TGCAGTGCTAGAGGGATGGATACGCAGTATTTT.

This clone appeared once. The rearrangement uses TRBV28 and TRBJ1-2, with D hard to call. Trimming shortened V by 2 bases and J by 0 bases, and 7 bases separated the two germline ends. This CDR3 spans 14 amino acids. The germline V gene encodes CDR1 MDHEN and CDR2 SYDVKM. The CDR3 reads CASSLERTNYGYTF. The CDR3 bases are TGTGCCAGCAGTTTAGAACGGACTAACTATGGCTACACCTTC.

The chain is built from TRBV6-6 and TRBJ1-3; D is unclear. Trimming shortened V by 5 bases and J by 0 bases, and 11 bases separated the two germline ends. The germline V gene has CDR1 MNHNY and CDR2 SVGAGI (reference sequence). CDR3 length equals 15 residues. The CDR3 is CASSPDGLSGNTIYF. As DNA, the CDR3 is TGTGCCAGCAGTCCGGACGGTCTCTCTGGAAACACCATATATTTT.

The chain uses TRBV3-1 (or the pseudogene TRBV3-2) and TRBJ1-4; D perhaps matches TRBD1 (5 bases). The germline V and J ends were trimmed by 4 bases and 7 bases, with 13 bases remaining between them. Germline lookup yields CDR1 LGHDT and CDR2 YNNKEL (reference sequence). The CDR3 contains 14 residues. The CDR3 nucleotides are TGTGCCAGCAGCCTCCGAGGGGTGGGTGAAAAACTGTTTTTT. The encoded protein is CASSLRGVGEKLFF.

The chain couples TRBV7-6 to TRBJ1-1; no reliable D call. Germline V CDR1 and CDR2: SGHVS, FNYEAQ. Trimming pared 4 bases from V and 4 bases from J, leaving 10 bases between. The CDR3 sequence is 13 residues long. The CDR3 region has the DNA TGTGCCAGCAGCTCAGGTTACGTCACTGAAGCTTTCTTT. Translating gives CASSSGYVTEAFF.

The CDR3 region is CASSQDFASYGLHF. The CDR3, as DNA: TGCGCCAGCAGCCAAGATTTCGCGAGTTATGGCCTCCACTTT. The rearrangement uses TRBV4-3 and TRBJ1-6, with no clear D. Deletions cut 0 bases from V and 15 bases from J, with 15 bases between. Germline CDR1 LGHNA, CDR2 YSLEER. The CDR3 loop spans 14 amino acids.

CDR3 sequence: CASSLPGSQETQYF. The CDR3 bases are TGTGCCAGCAGTTTACCGGGGTCCCAAGAGACCCAGTACTTC. The chain recombines TRBV28 with TRBJ2-5, with D possibly being TRBD2 (5 bases). Trimming took 2 bases from V and 1 from J, leaving 8 bases between them. CDR3 length: 14 residues. The germline V gene encodes CDR1 MDHEN and CDR2 SYDVKM.

The gene calls are TRBV27 and TRBJ2-2; D unclear. Germline V CDR1 and CDR2: MNHEY, SMNVEV (reference sequence). Trimming removed 4 bases from V and 4 bases from J, with 1 base in between. This CDR3 is built from 11 residues. CDR3 DNA: TGTGCCAGCAGTTCCACCGGGGAGCTGTTTTTT. Amino acid sequence: CASSSTGELFF.

This clone showed up just once. CDR3 sequence: CASSPAWSSTNEKLFF. CDR3 nucleotide sequence: TGTGCCAGCTCACCAGCGTGGAGTTCAACTAATGAAAAACTGTTTTTT. The chain couples TRBV18 to TRBJ1-4, with unresolved D. This CDR3 comprises 16 residues. Trimming took 2 bases from V and 0 from J, leaving 10 bases between them. Germline assignment: CDR1 KGHSH and CDR2 LQKENI. The variable domain in full, completed from reference TRBV18 and TRBJ1-4, reads NAGVMQNPRHLVRRRGQEARLRCSPMKGHSHVYWYRQLPEEGLKFMVYLQKENIIDESGMPKERFSAEFPKEGPSILRIQQVVRGDSAAYFCASSPAWSSTNEKLFFGSGTQLSVL.

The V call is TRBV7-2, the J call TRBJ2-7; D is possibly TRBD1 (9 bases). This CDR3 is built from 17 residues. From germline, CDR1 is SGHTA and CDR2 FQGNSA. V lost 5 bases and J 2 bases, leaving 22 bases between the germline ends. This CDR3 is CASSTGTGRGVTYEQYF. In DNA form, the CDR3 reads TGTGCCAGCAGCACTGGGACAGGGCGGGGGGTCACCTACGAGCAGTACTTC.

This chain links TRBV14 with TRBJ2-7; 7 bases are shared with TRBD2. The CDR3 is 18 amino acids. The trim removed 2 bases at V and 1 base at J, leaving 14 bases unmatched. Per germline, CDR1 SGHDN and CDR2 FVKESK. The DNA of the CDR3 is TGTGCCAGCAGCCAATATGGAGGAGGGAGCGGGGCGTCCTACGAGCAGTACTTC. Translating gives CASSQYGGGSGASYEQYF.

The CDR3 spells CASSQQGETEAFF. The CDR3 region has the DNA TGTGCCAGCAGCCAACAGGGCGAAACTGAAGCTTTCTTT. The rearrangement uses TRBV9 and TRBJ1-1; D perhaps matches TRBD1 (6 bases). V was trimmed by 4 bases and J by 5 bases, leaving 12 bases between them. The CDR3 is 13 amino acids. Per germline, CDR1 SGDLS and CDR2 YYNGEE.

This chain links TRBV3-1 (or the pseudogene TRBV3-2) with TRBJ1-5; the match to TRBD1 covers 10 bases. The CDR3 contains 15 residues. CDR1 is LGHDT and CDR2 is YNNKEL in the germline V gene (reference sequence). The ends lost 1 base at V and 5 bases at J; junction bases unmatched: 2. In DNA form, the CDR3 reads TGTGCCAGCAGCCAAGGCGGGACAGGGGATCAGCCCCAGCATTTT. Its protein is CASSQGGTGDQPQHF.

This clone was detected only once. This CDR3 is also generated by other DNA sequences in the sample. This chain connects TRBV19 to TRBJ1-5; 8 positions agree with TRBD1. The germline gives CDR1 LNHDA, CDR2 SQIVND (reference sequence). The V segment lost 6 bases and the J segment 6 bases; nucleotides outside the gene matches: 7. This CDR3 region has 14 residues. The CDR3 region is CASSIRDRGQPQHF. The CDR3 nucleotides are TGTGCCAGTAGCATCCGAGACAGGGGTCAGCCCCAGCATTTT.

CDR3 nucleotides: TGTGCCAGCAGCGTAGACAGGGGGGTCTCTGGAAACACCATATATTTT. As protein: CASSVDRGVSGNTIYF. The rearrangement links TRBV9 to TRBJ1-3; TRBD1 agrees at 8 bases. With V trimmed by 0 bases and J by 0 bases, 2 bases remained unmatched. The CDR3 is 16 amino acids. Germline assignment: CDR1 SGDLS and CDR2 YYNGEE.

This clone was detected only once. The V call is TRBV19, the J call TRBJ2-5; 8 bases fit TRBD2. Germline lookup yields CDR1 LNHDA and CDR2 SQIVND (reference sequence). The V segment lost 5 bases and the J segment 11 bases; nucleotides outside the gene matches: 7. CDR3 length: 12 residues. DNA of the CDR3: TGTGCCAGTAGTCCGGACGGGGGGGCGCAGTACTTC. It codes for CASSPDGGAQYF.

This chain connects TRBV3-1 (or the pseudogene TRBV3-2) to TRBJ2-1; 12 nucleotides line up with TRBD2. Germline assignment: CDR1 LGHDT and CDR2 YNNKEL (reference sequence). V trimming: 6 bases; J trimming: 4 bases; junction bases outside the gene matches: 4. The CDR3 is 15 amino acids. The CDR3 sequence is CASSTLAGGYNEQFF. The CDR3 DNA is TGTGCCAGCAGTACTCTAGCGGGGGGGTACAATGAGCAGTTCTTC.

CDR3 region: CASSYRATEQYF. DNA of the CDR3: TGTGCCAGCAGTTACCGGGCCACTGAGCAGTACTTC. The chain recombines TRBV12-3 or TRBV12-4 with TRBJ2-7, with no clear D. The V end lost 4 bases, the J end lost 7 bases, and 11 bases lay between the germline ends. The CDR3 consists of 12 residues.

The V call is TRBV24-1, the J call TRBJ2-3; TRBD1 matches 8 bases. The V gene end was trimmed by 4 bases and the J gene end by 1 base; junction bases not matched to a gene: 3. The CDR3 runs to 15 residues. Per germline, CDR1 KGHDR and CDR2 SFDVKD. The CDR3 bases are TGTGCCACCAGTGACCCGACAGGGGGCACAGATACGCAGTATTTT. This gives the protein CATSDPTGGTDTQYF.

The CDR3 DNA reads as TGTGCCAGCAGCGTCGATCTAAACACTGAAGCTTTCTTT. Translation gives CASSVDLNTEAFF. The V call is TRBV9, the J call TRBJ1-1, with D unclear. Trimming cost V 2 bases and J 2 bases, with 7 bases left between them. CDR3 size: 13 residues. Germline lookup yields CDR1 SGDLS and CDR2 YYNGEE.

V and J are TRBV9 and TRBJ1-3, with a tentative D call TRBD1 (6 bases). With 0 bases removed from V and 6 bases from J, the gap between germline ends came to 13 bases. Germline-derived CDR1 and CDR2 are SGDLS and YYNGEE. The CDR3 sequence is 15 residues long. The CDR3 reads CASSVEAGAVNTIYF. CDR3 DNA: TGTGCCAGCAGCGTAGAGGCAGGGGCCGTAAACACCATATATTTT.